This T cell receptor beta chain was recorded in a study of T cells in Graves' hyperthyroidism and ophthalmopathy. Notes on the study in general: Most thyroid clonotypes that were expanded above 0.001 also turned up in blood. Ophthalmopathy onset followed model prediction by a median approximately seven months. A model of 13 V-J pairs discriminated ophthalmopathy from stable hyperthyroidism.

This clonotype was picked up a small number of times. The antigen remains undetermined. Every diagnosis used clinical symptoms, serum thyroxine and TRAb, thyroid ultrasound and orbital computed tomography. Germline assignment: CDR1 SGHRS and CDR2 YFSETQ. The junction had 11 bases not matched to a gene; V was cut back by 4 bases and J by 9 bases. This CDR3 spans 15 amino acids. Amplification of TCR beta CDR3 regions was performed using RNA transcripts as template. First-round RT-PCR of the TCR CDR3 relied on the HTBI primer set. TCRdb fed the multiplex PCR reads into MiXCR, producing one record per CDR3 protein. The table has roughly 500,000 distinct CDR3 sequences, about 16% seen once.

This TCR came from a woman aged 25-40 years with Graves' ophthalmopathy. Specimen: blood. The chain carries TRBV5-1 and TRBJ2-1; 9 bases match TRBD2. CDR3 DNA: TGCGCCAGCAGCCCGGGACTAGCCTTCGGTTTTGAGCAGTTCTTC. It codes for CASSPGLAFGFEQFF.